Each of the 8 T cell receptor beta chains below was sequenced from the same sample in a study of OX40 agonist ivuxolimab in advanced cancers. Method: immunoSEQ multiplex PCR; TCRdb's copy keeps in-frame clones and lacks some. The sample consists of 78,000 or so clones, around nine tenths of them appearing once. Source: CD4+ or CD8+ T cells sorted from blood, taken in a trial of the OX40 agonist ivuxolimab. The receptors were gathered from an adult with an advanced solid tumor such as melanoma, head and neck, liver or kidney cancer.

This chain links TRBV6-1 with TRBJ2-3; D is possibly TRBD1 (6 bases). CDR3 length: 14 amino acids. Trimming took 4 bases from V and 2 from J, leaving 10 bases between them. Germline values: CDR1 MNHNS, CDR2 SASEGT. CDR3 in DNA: TGTGCCAGCAGTGTCGGACAGTACACAGATACGCAGTATTTT. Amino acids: CASSVGQYTDTQYF.

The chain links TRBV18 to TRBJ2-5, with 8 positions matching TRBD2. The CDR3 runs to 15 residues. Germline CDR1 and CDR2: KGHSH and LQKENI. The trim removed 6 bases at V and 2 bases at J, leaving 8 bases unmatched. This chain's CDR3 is CASSRTGGGQETQYF. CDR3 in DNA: TGTGCCAGCTCCCGTACGGGCGGGGGGCAAGAGACCCAGTACTTC.

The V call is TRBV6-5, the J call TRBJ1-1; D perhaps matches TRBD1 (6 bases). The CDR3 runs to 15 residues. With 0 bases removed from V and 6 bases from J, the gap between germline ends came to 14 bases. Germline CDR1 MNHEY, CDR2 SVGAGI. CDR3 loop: CASSYSNYGGPEAFF. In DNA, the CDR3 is TGTGCCAGCAGTTACTCCAACTACGGGGGCCCTGAAGCTTTCTTT.

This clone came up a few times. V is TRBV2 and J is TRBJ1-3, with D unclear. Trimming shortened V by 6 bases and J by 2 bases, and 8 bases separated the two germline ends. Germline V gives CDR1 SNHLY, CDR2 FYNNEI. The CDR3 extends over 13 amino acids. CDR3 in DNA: TGTGCCAGCAGCCCCGGACCTGGAAACACCATATATTTT. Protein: CASSPGPGNTIYF.

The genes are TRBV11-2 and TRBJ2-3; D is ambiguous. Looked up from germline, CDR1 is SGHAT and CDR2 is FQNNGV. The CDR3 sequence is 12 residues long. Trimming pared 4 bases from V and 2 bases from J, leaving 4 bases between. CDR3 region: CASSWFTDTQYF. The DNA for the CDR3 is TGTGCCAGCAGCTGGTTCACAGATACGCAGTATTTT.

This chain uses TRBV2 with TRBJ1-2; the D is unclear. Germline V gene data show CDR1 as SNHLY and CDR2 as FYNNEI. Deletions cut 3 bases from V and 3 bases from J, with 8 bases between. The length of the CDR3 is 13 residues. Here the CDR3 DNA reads TGTGCCAGCAGTGAGGGGAGGGACTATGGCTACACCTTC. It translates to CASSEGRDYGYTF.

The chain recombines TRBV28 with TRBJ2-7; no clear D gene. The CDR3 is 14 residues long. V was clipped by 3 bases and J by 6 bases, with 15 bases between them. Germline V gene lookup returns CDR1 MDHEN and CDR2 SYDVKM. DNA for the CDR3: TGTGCCAGCAGTTTTCCTCGGACGGTTCGCGAGCAGTACTTC. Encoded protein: CASSFPRTVREQYF. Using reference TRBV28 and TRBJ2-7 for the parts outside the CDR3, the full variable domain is DVKVTQSSRYLVKRTGEKVFLECVQDMDHENMFWYRQDPGLGLRLIYFSYDVKMKEKGDIPEGYSVSREKKERFSLILESASTNQTSMYLCASSFPRTVREQYFGPGTRLTVT.

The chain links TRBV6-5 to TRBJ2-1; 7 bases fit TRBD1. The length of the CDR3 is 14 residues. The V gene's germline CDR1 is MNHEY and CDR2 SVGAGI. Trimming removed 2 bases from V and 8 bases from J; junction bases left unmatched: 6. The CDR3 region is CASSYRLQGYEQFF. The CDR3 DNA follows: TGTGCCAGCAGTTACCGCCTACAGGGGTATGAGCAGTTCTTC.